This entry concerns a single T cell receptor beta chain. The data stem from a study of blood T cell repertoires in COVID-19. About the study: Samples taken during acute and convalescent COVID-19 were collected in the United States, Italy and Spain. From T cells, B-cell-depleted T cells, or PBMCs came the material, which was cDNA or gDNA.

In Seattle, patients joined the study during active infection and were tracked longitudinally. As processed by the authors: Quantification of nucleated cells was approximated via reference gene primer amplification. The method was immunoSEQ multiplex PCR; TCRdb's version includes in-frame clones alone and lacks a portion of them. V, J and clone size are taken as reported in that table, and D and trimming were inferred from the DNA itself. The table records about 64,000 clones, around 90% of them present only once. This CDR3 comprises 17 residues. J was trimmed by 0 bases and V by 5 bases; bases with no gene match: 10. The germline V gene has CDR1 MNHEY and CDR2 SMNVEV (reference sequence).

The chain combines TRBV27 with TRBJ2-4; 7 nucleotides align to TRBD1. This receptor was obtained from a woman aged 60-70 years with COVID-19, enrolled during active disease. The material sequenced was peripheral blood. CDR3 coding DNA: TGTGCCAGCAGTCAGGGGACAGACTATCTAGCCAAAAACATTCAGTACTTC. Its protein product is CASSQGTDYLAKNIQYF.